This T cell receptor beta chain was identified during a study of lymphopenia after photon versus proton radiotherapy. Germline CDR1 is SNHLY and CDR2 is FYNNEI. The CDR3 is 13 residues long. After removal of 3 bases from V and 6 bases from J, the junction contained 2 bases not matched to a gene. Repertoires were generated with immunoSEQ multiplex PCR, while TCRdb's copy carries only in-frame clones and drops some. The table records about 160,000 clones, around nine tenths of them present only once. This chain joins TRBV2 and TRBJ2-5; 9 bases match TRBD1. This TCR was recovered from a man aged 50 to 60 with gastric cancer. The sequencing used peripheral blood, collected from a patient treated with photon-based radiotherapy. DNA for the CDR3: TGTGCCAGCAGTGATGACAGGGGGAAGACCCAGTACTTC. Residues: CASSDDRGKTQYF.